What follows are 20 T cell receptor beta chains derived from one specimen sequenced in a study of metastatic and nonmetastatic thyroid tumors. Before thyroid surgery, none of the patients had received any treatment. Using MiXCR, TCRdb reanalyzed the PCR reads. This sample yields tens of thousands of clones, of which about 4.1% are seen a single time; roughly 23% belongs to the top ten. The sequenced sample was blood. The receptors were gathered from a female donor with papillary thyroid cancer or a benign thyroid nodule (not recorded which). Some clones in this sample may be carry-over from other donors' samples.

The chain's CDR3 is CASSEPPWVYTEAFF. The CDR3 nucleotides are TGTGCCAGCAGTGAACCCCCCTGGGTATACACTGAAGCTTTCTTT. This chain uses TRBV6-1 with TRBJ1-1; D is ambiguous. The CDR3 extends over 15 amino acids. The germline V and J ends were trimmed by 2 bases and 3 bases, with 13 bases remaining between them. From germline, CDR1 is MNHNS and CDR2 SASEGT.

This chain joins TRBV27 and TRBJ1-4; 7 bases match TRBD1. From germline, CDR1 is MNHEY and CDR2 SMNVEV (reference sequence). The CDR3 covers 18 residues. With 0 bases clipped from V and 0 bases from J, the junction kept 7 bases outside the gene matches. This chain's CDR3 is CASSLSATGYSTNEKLFF. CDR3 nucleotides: TGTGCCAGCAGTTTATCTGCGACAGGGTACTCAACTAATGAAAAACTGTTTTTT. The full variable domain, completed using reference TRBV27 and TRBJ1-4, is EAQVTQNPRYLITVTGKKLTVTCSQNMNHEYMSWYRQDPGLGLRQIYYSMNVEVTDKGDVPEGYKVSRKEKRNFPLILESPSPNQTSLYFCASSLSATGYSTNEKLFFGSGTQLSVL.

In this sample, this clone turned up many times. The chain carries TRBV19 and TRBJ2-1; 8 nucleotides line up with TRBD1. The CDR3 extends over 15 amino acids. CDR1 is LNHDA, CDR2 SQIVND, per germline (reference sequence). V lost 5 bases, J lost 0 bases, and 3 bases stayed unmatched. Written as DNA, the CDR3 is TGTGCCAGTAGTGTACAGGGGGACTCCTACAATGAGCAGTTCTTC. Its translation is CASSVQGDSYNEQFF.

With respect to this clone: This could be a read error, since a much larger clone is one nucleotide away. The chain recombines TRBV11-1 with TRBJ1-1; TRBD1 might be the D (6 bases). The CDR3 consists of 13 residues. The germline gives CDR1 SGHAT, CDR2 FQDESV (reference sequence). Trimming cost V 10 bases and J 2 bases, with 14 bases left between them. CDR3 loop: CATSTGRNTEAFF. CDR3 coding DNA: TGTGCCACGTCAACAGGGCGTAACACTGAAGCTTTCTTT.

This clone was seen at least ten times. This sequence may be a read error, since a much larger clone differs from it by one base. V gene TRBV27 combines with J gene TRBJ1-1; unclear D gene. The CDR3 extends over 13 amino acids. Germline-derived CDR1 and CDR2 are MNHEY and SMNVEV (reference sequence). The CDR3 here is CASSFSKTNEASF. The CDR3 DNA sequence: TGTGCCAGCAGTTTTTCCAAGACAAATGAAGCTTCCTTT.

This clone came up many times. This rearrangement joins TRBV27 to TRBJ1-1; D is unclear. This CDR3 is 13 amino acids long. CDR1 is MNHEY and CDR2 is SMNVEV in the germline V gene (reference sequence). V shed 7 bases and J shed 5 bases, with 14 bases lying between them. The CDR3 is CASTRYSGTEAFF. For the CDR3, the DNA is TGTGCCAGCACTCGGTACAGCGGGACTGAAGCTTTCTTT.

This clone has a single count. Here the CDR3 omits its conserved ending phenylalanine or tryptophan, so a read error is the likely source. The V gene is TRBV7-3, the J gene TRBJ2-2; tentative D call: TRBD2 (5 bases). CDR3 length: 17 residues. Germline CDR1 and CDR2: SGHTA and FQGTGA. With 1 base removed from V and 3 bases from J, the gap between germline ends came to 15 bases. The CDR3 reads CASSLRSGRGYTGELFL. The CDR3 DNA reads TGTGCCAGCAGCTTAAGGAGCGGTAGAGGGTACACCGGGGAGCTGTTTTTG.

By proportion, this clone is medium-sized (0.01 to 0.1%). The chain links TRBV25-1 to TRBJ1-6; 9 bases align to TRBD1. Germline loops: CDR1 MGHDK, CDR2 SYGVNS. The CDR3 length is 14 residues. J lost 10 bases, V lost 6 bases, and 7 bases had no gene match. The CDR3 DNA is TGTGCCAGCAGCTGGGACAGGGAAGGATCACCCCTCCACTTT. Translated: CASSWDREGSPLHF.

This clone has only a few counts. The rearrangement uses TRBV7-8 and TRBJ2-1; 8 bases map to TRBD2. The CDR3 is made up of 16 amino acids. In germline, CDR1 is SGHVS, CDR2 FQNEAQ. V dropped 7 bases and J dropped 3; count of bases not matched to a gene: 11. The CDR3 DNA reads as TGTGCCAGCACCCCTCCCGGGGGGGAGGACTACAATGAGCAGTTCTTC. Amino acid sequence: CASTPPGGEDYNEQFF.

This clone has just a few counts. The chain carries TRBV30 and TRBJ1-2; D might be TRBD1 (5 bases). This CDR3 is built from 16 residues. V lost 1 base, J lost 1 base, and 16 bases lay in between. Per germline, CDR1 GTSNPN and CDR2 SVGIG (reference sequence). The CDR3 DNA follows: TGTGCCTGGAGTGCTTCCCGGGGCGCGTATAACTATGGCTACACCTTC. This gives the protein CAWSASRGAYNYGYTF.

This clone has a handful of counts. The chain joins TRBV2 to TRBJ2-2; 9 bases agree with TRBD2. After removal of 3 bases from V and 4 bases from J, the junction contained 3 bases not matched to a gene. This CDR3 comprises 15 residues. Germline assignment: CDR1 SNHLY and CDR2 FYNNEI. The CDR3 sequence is CASSDGLASTGELFF. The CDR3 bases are TGTGCCAGCAGTGACGGACTAGCGAGCACCGGGGAGCTGTTTTTT. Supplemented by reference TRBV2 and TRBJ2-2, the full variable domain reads EPEVTQTPSHQVTQMGQEVILRCVPISNHLYFYWYRQILGQKVEFLVSFYNNEISEKSEIFDDQFSVERPDGSNFTLKIRSTKLEDSAMYFCASSDGLASTGELFFGEGSRLTVL.

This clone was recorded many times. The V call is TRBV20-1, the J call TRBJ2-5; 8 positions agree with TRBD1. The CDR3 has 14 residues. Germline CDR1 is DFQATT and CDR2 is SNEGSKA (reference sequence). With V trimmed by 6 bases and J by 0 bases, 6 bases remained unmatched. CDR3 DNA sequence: TGCAGTGCAAGTAGGGACAGGTACCAAGAGACCCAGTACTTC. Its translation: CSASRDRYQETQYF.

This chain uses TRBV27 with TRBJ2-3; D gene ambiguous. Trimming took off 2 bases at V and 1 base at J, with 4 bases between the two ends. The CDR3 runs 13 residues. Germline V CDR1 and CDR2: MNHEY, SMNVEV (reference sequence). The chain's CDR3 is CASSLTGTDTQYF. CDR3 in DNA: TGTGCCAGCAGTTTAACAGGCACAGATACGCAGTATTTT.

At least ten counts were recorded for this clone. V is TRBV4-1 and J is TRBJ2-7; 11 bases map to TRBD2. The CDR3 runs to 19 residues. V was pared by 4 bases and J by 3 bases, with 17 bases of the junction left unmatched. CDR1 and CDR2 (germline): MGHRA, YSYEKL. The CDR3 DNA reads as TGCGCCAGCAGCCTCAGAGGGGATAGCGGGAGGGCCCTTATCTACGAGCAGTACTTC. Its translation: CASSLRGDSGRALIYEQYF.

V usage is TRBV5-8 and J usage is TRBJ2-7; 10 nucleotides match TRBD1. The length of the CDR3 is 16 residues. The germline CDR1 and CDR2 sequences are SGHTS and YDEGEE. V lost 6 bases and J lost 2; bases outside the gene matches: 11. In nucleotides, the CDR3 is TGTGCCAGCATCTTTGCACCCGGGACAGGGGCCTACGAGCAGTACTTC. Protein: CASIFAPGTGAYEQYF.

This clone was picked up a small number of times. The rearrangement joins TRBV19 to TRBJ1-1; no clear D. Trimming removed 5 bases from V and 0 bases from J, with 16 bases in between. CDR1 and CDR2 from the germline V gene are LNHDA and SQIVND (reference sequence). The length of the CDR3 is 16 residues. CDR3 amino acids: CASSPSGRALNTEAFF. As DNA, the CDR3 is TGTGCCAGTAGTCCTAGCGGGAGGGCTTTGAACACTGAAGCTTTCTTT.

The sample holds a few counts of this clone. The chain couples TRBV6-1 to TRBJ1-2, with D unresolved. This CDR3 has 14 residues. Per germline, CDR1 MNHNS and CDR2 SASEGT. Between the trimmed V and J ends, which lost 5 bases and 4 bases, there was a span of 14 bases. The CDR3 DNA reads TGTGCCAGCAGTCCCAGGTGGGGAAGCTATGGCTACACCTTC. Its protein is CASSPRWGSYGYTF.

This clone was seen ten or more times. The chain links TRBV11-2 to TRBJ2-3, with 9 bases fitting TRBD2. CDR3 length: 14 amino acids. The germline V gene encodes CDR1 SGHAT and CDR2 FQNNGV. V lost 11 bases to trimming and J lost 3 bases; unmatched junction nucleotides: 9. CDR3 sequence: CAQRAGGPTDTQYF. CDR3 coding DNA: TGTGCCCAAAGGGCGGGAGGGCCGACAGATACGCAGTATTTT.

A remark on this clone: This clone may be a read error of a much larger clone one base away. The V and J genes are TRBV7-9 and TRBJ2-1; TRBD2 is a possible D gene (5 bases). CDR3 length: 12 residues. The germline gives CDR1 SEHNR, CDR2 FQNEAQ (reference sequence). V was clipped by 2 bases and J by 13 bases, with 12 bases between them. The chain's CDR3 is CASSLRWRTQFF. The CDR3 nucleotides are TGTGCCAGCAGCTTACGCTGGAGGACCCAGTTCTTC.

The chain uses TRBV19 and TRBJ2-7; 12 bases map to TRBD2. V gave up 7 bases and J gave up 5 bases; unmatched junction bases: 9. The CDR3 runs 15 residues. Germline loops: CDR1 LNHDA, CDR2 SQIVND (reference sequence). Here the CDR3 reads CASTPGLAGPNEQYF. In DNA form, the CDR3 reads TGTGCCAGTACCCCCGGACTAGCGGGACCGAACGAGCAGTACTTC.